This is a list of T cell receptor beta chains from one sample in a study of blood T cell repertoires in COVID-19. TCRdb keeps only in-frame clones here, not all; method: immunoSEQ multiplex PCR. The data show around 150,000 clones, approximately 82% seen once. The material sequenced was peripheral blood. The receptors come from a woman over 75 with acute or convalescent COVID-19. Both conserved end residues are part of each CDR3. The D gene is left open where the match is weak.

TRBD1	TRBJ1-2	TRBV19	CASSISGGRSYTF
TRBD1	TRBJ1-4	TRBV6-5	CASSSLGQGEKLFF
.	TRBJ2-2	TRBV5-1	CASSLVGSVTGELFF
TRBD1	TRBJ1-6	TRBV4-1	CASSQLRDRANNSPLHF
.	TRBJ2-1	TRBV19	CASSIRPRENNEQFF
.	TRBJ1-5	TRBV18	CASSDSSNQPQHF
TRBD1	TRBJ1-2	TRBV18	CASSPTTGGGYGYTF
TRBD2	TRBJ2-7	TRBV5-6	CASTGLAGFSYEQYF
.	TRBJ2-1	TRBV9	CASSVGPSSEQFF
.	TRBJ1-2	TRBV20-1	CSASLRGPNYGYTF
TRBD1	TRBJ1-1	TRBV7-9	CASSPTGKGSDTEAFF
.	TRBJ1-2	TRBV11-3	CASSLEAWRANYGYTF
.	TRBJ1-2	TRBV25-1	CASSSPGDPFYGYTF
TRBD1	TRBJ1-3	TRBV7-9	CASSKDREPGNTIYF
TRBD1	TRBJ1-5	TRBV6-5	CASKGATNNQPQHF
TRBD1	TRBJ1-1	TRBV27	CASYRGLNTEAFF
.	TRBJ2-2	TRBV12-3/TRBV12-4	CASSRDTGELFF
.	TRBJ2-7	TRBV27	CASSLTSSYEQYF
.	TRBJ2-7	TRBV11-2	CASSKSRGGYEQYF
TRBD1	TRBJ1-2	TRBV2	CASSGYGTATDGYTF
TRBD1	TRBJ2-1	TRBV2	CASSDRGQVQFF
.	TRBJ1-2	TRBV7-9	CASSLLLVWSSNYGYTF
.	TRBJ2-2	TRBV11-2	CASSLVSGTGELFF
.	TRBJ2-2	TRBV6-6	CASRRSAGELFF
TRBD2	TRBJ2-5	TRBV6-1	CASSRLREVGETQYF
TRBD2	TRBJ2-1	TRBV30	CAWSVRLSSGINEQFF
.	TRBJ2-1	TRBV3-1/TRBV3-2	CASSQEEIGGRNEQFF
TRBD1	TRBJ2-1	TRBV24-1	CATSDPGGAGDEQFF
.	TRBJ1-2	TRBV18	CASSPTTPNYGYTF
TRBD1	TRBJ2-3	TRBV6-4	CASSEQGGPLTDTQYF
.	TRBJ2-7	TRBV7-9	CASSLMSRRASYEQYF
.	TRBJ2-4	TRBV6-1	CASSESSGGAKNIQYF
.	TRBJ1-3	TRBV2	CASRGGNSGNTIYF
TRBD1	TRBJ1-1	TRBV18	CASSPRQGASNTEAFF
TRBD1	TRBJ1-6	TRBV5-1	CASSLAGQGRSPLHF
TRBD2	TRBJ2-7	TRBV30	CAWSGLAGYEQYF
.	TRBJ1-5	TRBV19	CASSIVHRGGNQPQHF
.	TRBJ2-7	TRBV19	CAAGGSAGEQYF
.	TRBJ2-1	TRBV10-3	CAISEAAYNEQFF
TRBD1	TRBJ1-2	TRBV23-1	CASSLKIPLTGNYGYTF
.	TRBJ2-3	TRBV5-1	CASSLYEGTDTQYF
.	TRBJ1-4	TRBV11-2	CASSLESRGEKLFF
.	TRBJ2-1	TRBV7-8	CASSLTGLGEQFF
.	TRBJ1-2	TRBV29-1	CSVGRDNYGYTF
.	TRBJ2-7	TRBV6-5	CAAGQGIGYEQYF
.	TRBJ2-7	TRBV9	CASSPRSYSYEQYF
.	TRBJ1-3	TRBV12-3/TRBV12-4	CATSQTIGNTIYF
.	TRBJ1-5	TRBV27	CASSLQGYSNQPQHF
.	TRBJ2-4	TRBV29-1	CSVGQNRPVSIQYF
.	TRBJ2-2	TRBV5-1	CASSLYNSNTGELFF
.	TRBJ1-6	TRBV19	CASTIASSGYSPLHF
.	TRBJ1-6	TRBV30	CAWSRGNSPLHF
.	TRBJ2-7	TRBV6-5	CASSFFLSYEQYF